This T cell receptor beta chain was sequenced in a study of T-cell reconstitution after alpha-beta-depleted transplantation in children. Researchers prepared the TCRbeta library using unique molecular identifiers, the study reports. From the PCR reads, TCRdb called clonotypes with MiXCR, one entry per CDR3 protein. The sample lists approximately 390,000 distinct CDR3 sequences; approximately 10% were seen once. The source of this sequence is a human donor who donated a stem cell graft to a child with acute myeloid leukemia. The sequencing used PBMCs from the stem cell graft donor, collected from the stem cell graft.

CDR3 in DNA: TGTGCCAGCAGCGGACAGGGGACGCACACCGGGGAGCTGTTTTTT. Protein: CASSGQGTHTGELFF. The chain joins TRBV12-3 or TRBV12-4 to TRBJ2-2, with TRBD1 matching over 9 bases. This CDR3 is built from 15 residues. J gave up 3 bases and V 6 bases, and 5 bases lay outside the gene matches.